This TCR beta chain was recovered during a study of Graves' ophthalmopathy and Graves' hyperthyroidism. Study findings and constraints: Blood also harbored most expanded thyroid clonotypes above 0.001 frequency. Sensitivity of roughly 71% and specificity of under 85% were achieved by the model that predicted ophthalmopathy progression.

Serum thyroxine and TRAb, along with clinical symptoms, thyroid ultrasound and orbital computed tomography, were what diagnosis relied on. CDR3 regions of TCR beta were amplified from RNA transcripts. The first round was an RT-PCR with HTBI primers, and the second round was a multiplex PCR. TCRdb redid the calling of the multiplex PCR reads with MiXCR, one entry per CDR3 protein. The data show hundreds of thousands of distinct CDR3 sequences, 40% seen once. Points on this clonotype: The antigen remains undetermined.

The sequence came from an adult man with Graves' ophthalmopathy. Input material: peripheral blood.

The CDR3 bases are TGTGCCATCAGCATTACAGGGGTCGCACCGGGACGTCTGTTTTTT. Its protein is CAISITGVAPGRLFF. The chain recombines TRBV10-3 with TRBJ1-4; 7 positions match TRBD1. The ends lost 6 bases at V and 14 bases at J; junction bases unmatched: 18. This CDR3 contains 15 residues. CDR1 ENHRY and CDR2 SYGVKD come from the germline V gene.